These 29 T cell receptor beta chains were sequenced from one sample in a study of cytomegalovirus exposure and HLA in healthy donors (dated by TCRdb to 2016 to 2017). Libraries were constructed by the immunoSEQ multiplex PCR assay. A mixture of 60 forward primers for TCR Vbeta segments and 13 reverse primers for TCR Jbeta segments was used in the multiplex PCR. TCRdb took this table from immuneACCESS and kept in-frame rearrangements with V and J called. Such tables lack part of the clones; where checked against another copy, unresolved V genes explain under half of the gap, and the rest is unexplained. Across this sample there are about 180,000 clones, with around 77% seen only once. The top ten constitute more than 2% of the sample. The sequencing sample was made of PBMCs. These receptors came from a man in his fifties or sixties in good health and CMV-seronegative.

This rearrangement joins TRBV10-2 to TRBJ1-2; 7 bases match TRBD1. Germline V gene lookup returns CDR1 WSHSY and CDR2 SAAADI. V shed 5 bases, J shed 1 base, and the junction held 4 bases outside the gene matches. The CDR3 covers 14 residues. In nucleotides, the CDR3 is TGCGCCAGCAGTTCGACAGGGAATAACTATGGCTACACCTTC. Translation: CASSSTGNNYGYTF.

The CDR3 loop reads CASSTNRNPTDTQYF. Written as DNA, the CDR3 is TGCGCCAGCAGCACCAACAGGAACCCCACAGATACGCAGTATTTT. The chain couples TRBV5-1 to TRBJ2-3, with D perhaps TRBD1 (5 bases). The CDR3 covers 15 residues. Germline loops: CDR1 SGHRS, CDR2 YFSETQ. V was clipped by 4 bases and J by 2 bases, with 14 bases between them. The full variable domain, with the rest looked up from reference TRBV5-1 and TRBJ2-3, is KAGVTQTPRYLIKTRGQQVTLSCSPISGHRSVSWYQQTPGQGLQFLFEYFSETQRNKGNFPGRFSGRQFSNSRSEMNVSTLELGDSALYLCASSTNRNPTDTQYFGPGTRLTVL.

V is TRBV6-6 and J is TRBJ2-2; possibly TRBD2 for D (5 bases). The CDR3 is 14 amino acids. Germline values: CDR1 MNHNY, CDR2 SVGAGI (reference sequence). Trimming took 3 bases from V and 7 from J, leaving 12 bases between them. The CDR3 nucleotides are TGTGCCAGCAGTTATCTGGGAGCTGGCGGGGAGCTGTTTTTT. It encodes CASSYLGAGGELFF.

Only a few counts were recorded for this clone. This sequence joins TRBV19 and TRBJ2-7; 8 bases are shared with TRBD1. The ends lost 1 base at V and 2 bases at J; junction bases unmatched: 1. This CDR3 comprises 14 residues. The V gene's germline CDR1 is LNHDA and CDR2 SQIVND (reference sequence). CDR3 bases: TGTGCCAGTAGTATAGGCAGGGGGCCCTACGAGCAGTACTTC. Translated: CASSIGRGPYEQYF.

CDR3 nucleotide sequence: TGTGCCAGTAGTACGACCCCCGGGACTAGCGGGGAGGCGGTCGAGCTGTTTTTT. It encodes CASSTTPGTSGEAVELFF. V gene TRBV19 combines with J gene TRBJ2-2; the match to TRBD2 covers 13 bases. Germline V gene lookup returns CDR1 LNHDA and CDR2 SQIVND (reference sequence). This CDR3 has 18 residues. After removal of 4 bases from V and 11 bases from J, the junction contained 16 bases not matched to a gene.

The chain joins TRBV5-1 to TRBJ1-3, with D possibly being TRBD1 (6 bases). V shed 4 bases and J shed 5 bases, with 22 bases lying between them. The CDR3 covers 17 residues. CDR1 and CDR2 from the germline V gene are SGHRS and YFSETQ. CDR3 nucleotide sequence: TGCGCCAGCAGCCTAACGGGACACACAAAAATAAGAAACACCATATATTTT. It is translated as CASSLTGHTKIRNTIYF.

Concerning this clone: Sequence at one end of the junction differs from germline and may be a read error. The V and J genes are TRBV9 and TRBJ1-2; D remains unclear. The CDR3 sequence is 16 residues long. The V gene's germline CDR1 is SGDLS and CDR2 YYNGEE. CDR3 coding DNA: TGTGCCAGCAGCGGGGTATGGGCGCAAGGAGGGTATGGCTACCCCTTC. It translates to CASSGVWAQGGYGYPF.

The rearrangement links TRBV6-1 to TRBJ2-7, with 8 positions matching TRBD1. Germline loops: CDR1 MNHNS, CDR2 SASEGT. Losses at the gene ends were 6 bases for V and 1 base for J; bases not matched to a gene: 8. The CDR3 runs 15 residues. Here the CDR3 reads CASRLDRGPSYEQYF. In DNA, the CDR3 is TGTGCCAGCAGGCTCGACAGGGGCCCTTCCTACGAGCAGTACTTC.

V and J are TRBV19 and TRBJ1-1; no clear D gene. Trimming cost V 6 bases and J 3 bases, with 17 bases left between them. Germline V lookup: CDR1 LNHDA, CDR2 SQIVND (reference sequence). The CDR3 sequence is 15 residues long. CDR3 sequence: CASRPGLDRDTEAFF. The CDR3 DNA reads TGTGCCAGTAGGCCGGGTCTTGACCGAGACACTGAAGCTTTCTTT.

The chain couples TRBV19 to TRBJ1-5, with a tentative D call TRBD1 (6 bases). V lost 7 bases to trimming and J lost 6 bases, with 22 bases between them. From germline, CDR1 is LNHDA and CDR2 SQIVND (reference sequence). This CDR3 has 16 residues. Here the CDR3 reads CASTPNREGEGQPQHF. CDR3 nucleotide sequence: TGTGCCAGTACCCCCAATCGTGAGGGGGAAGGTCAGCCCCAGCATTTT.

Comment on this clone: A read error may account for a junction end that differs from germline. This rearrangement joins TRBV7-7 to TRBJ2-2, with TRBD2 identical over 13 bases. This CDR3 is built from 16 residues. Germline V gene sequence: CDR1 SSHAT, CDR2 FNYEAQ (reference sequence). CDR3 sequence: CASSRGLAGVTGELFF. In nucleotides, the CDR3 is TGTGCTAGCAGCCGCGGACTAGCGGGGGTCACCGGGGAGCTGTTTTTT. The whole variable domain, remainder taken from reference TRBV7-7 and TRBJ2-2, is GAGVSQSPRYKVTKRGQDVTLRCDPISSHATLYWYQQALGQGPEFLTYFNYEAQPDKSGLPSDRFSAERPEGSISTLTIQRTEQRDSAMYRCASSRGLAGVTGELFFGEGSRLTVL.

In regard to this clone: Sequence at one end of the junction differs from germline and may be a read error. The V gene is TRBV19, the J gene TRBJ1-2; TRBD1 agrees at 7 bases. CDR1 LNHDA and CDR2 SQIVND come from the germline V gene (reference sequence). The CDR3 totals 12 residues. The CDR3 reads CASTMDRLGYPF. The CDR3 DNA reads as TGTGCCAGTACCATGGACAGGCTCGGCTACCCCTTC.

V is TRBV9 and J is TRBJ2-1, with 8 bases identical to TRBD2. The trim removed 6 bases at V and 6 bases at J, leaving 11 bases unmatched. The germline V gene encodes CDR1 SGDLS and CDR2 YYNGEE. CDR3 length equals 15 residues. The CDR3 DNA sequence: TGTGCCAGCACCAAAGAGGTAGCGGGGTCCAATGAGCAGTTCTTC. This codes for CASTKEVAGSNEQFF.

The V and J genes are TRBV10-1 and TRBJ2-3; D gene unclear. There are 14 residues in the CDR3. The germline CDR1 and CDR2 sequences are WNHNN and SYGVQD (reference sequence). Between the trimmed V and J ends, which lost 3 bases and 1 base, there was a span of 8 bases. The CDR3 here is CASSEAVRTDTQYF. The DNA of the CDR3 is TGCGCCAGCAGTGAAGCTGTACGCACAGATACGCAGTATTTT.

This sequence joins TRBV9 and TRBJ2-6; no clear D gene. The CDR3 has 15 residues. CDR1 is SGDLS, CDR2 YYNGEE, per germline. Between the trimmed V and J ends, which lost 3 bases and 1 base, there was a span of 8 bases. Written as DNA, the CDR3 is TGTGCCAGCAGCGACCTCAGATCTGGGGCCAACGTCCTGACTTTC. Translated, it gives CASSDLRSGANVLTF.

In its sample, this clone was seen a few times. V is TRBV5-8 and J is TRBJ1-1; D is perhaps TRBD1 (6 bases). The CDR3 has 17 residues. Germline values: CDR1 SGHTS, CDR2 YDEGEE. Between the trimmed V and J ends, which lost 2 bases and 1 base, there was a span of 18 bases. The CDR3 spells CASSFVRGIAQNTEAFF. The CDR3 nucleotides read TGTGCCAGCAGCTTTGTCAGGGGTATAGCGCAGAACACTGAAGCTTTCTTT.

As concerns this clone: In the same sample, other DNA sequences code for this CDR3. The chain carries TRBV7-3 and TRBJ2-7, with 8 positions matching TRBD2. V was clipped by 5 bases and J by 0 bases; unmatched bases: 3. Germline CDR1 reads SGHTA; CDR2 reads FQGTGA. This CDR3 is 14 amino acids long. The CDR3: CASSPSGSSYEQYF. Written as DNA, the CDR3 is TGTGCCAGCAGCCCGAGCGGGAGCTCCTACGAGCAGTACTTC. Supplemented by reference TRBV7-3 and TRBJ2-7, the full variable domain reads GAGVSQTPSNKVTEKGKYVELRCDPISGHTALYWYRQSLGQGPEFLIYFQGTGAADDSGLPNDRFFAVRPEGSVSTLKIQRTERGDSAVYLCASSPSGSSYEQYFGPGTRLTVT.

The chain joins TRBV5-6 to TRBJ2-7; TRBD1 matches at 8 bases. The germline gives CDR1 SGHDT, CDR2 YYEEEE. The junction had 12 bases not matched to a gene; V was cut back by 4 bases and J by 6 bases. This CDR3 has 15 residues. CDR3 in DNA: TGTGCCAGCAGCCCCGGCCAGGGGGCCGCGGGCGAGCAGTACTTC. Translated: CASSPGQGAAGEQYF.

Notes on this clone: Other DNA sequences within the sample encode an identical CDR3. This chain connects TRBV29-1 to TRBJ2-7; the D gene is possibly TRBD1 (5 bases). Germline V gene lookup returns CDR1 SQVTM and CDR2 ANQGSEA. V shed 4 bases and J shed 2 bases, with 9 bases lying between them. This CDR3 region has 12 residues. CDR3 region: CSVGGHPYEQYF. The CDR3, as DNA: TGCAGCGTTGGCGGACACCCCTACGAGCAGTACTTC.

The chain uses TRBV6-5 and TRBJ2-5, with 8 bases fitting TRBD2. Germline V CDR1 and CDR2: MNHEY, SVGAGI. The ends lost 6 bases at V and 5 bases at J; junction bases unmatched: 5. This CDR3 contains 13 residues. CDR3 nucleotide sequence: TGTGCCAGCAGGCGGGGGGCTTTGGAGACCCAGTACTTC. The encoded protein is CASRRGALETQYF.

This chain uses TRBV11-3 with TRBJ1-3; tentatively, D is TRBD1 (6 bases). CDR1 is SGHNT, CDR2 YENEEA, per germline. There are 15 residues in the CDR3. Trimming stripped 5 bases from V and 0 bases from J, with 11 bases between. CDR3 bases: TGTGCCAGCAGCGTGACAGGTGGCTCTGGAAACACCATATATTTT. Protein sequence: CASSVTGGSGNTIYF. Filled out from reference TRBV11-3 and TRBJ1-3, the complete variable domain reads EAGVVQSPRYKIIEKKQPVAFWCNPISGHNTLYWYLQNLGQGPELLIRYENEEAVDDSQLPKDRFSAERLKGVDSTLKIQPAELGDSAVYLCASSVTGGSGNTIYFGEGSWLTVV.

The chain joins TRBV15 to TRBJ1-1; the match to TRBD1 covers 10 bases. After removal of 3 bases from V and 7 bases from J, the junction contained 5 bases not matched to a gene. The CDR3 totals 14 residues. Per the germline V gene, CDR1 is LNHNV and CDR2 is YYDKDF (reference sequence). Written as DNA, the CDR3 is TGTGCCACCAGCAGGCGACAGGGGGCGGATGAAGCTTTCTTT. Translation: CATSRRQGADEAFF.

The CDR3 sequence is CASESWRGNTEAFF. CDR3 bases: TGTGCCAGCGAGAGCTGGAGGGGGAACACTGAAGCTTTCTTT. V is TRBV9 and J is TRBJ1-1; tentative D call: TRBD1 (5 bases). Trimming took off 7 bases at V and 1 base at J, with 14 bases between the two ends. The CDR3 covers 14 residues. Germline V gene lookup returns CDR1 SGDLS and CDR2 YYNGEE. Full variable domain (remainder filled in from reference TRBV9 and TRBJ1-1): DSGVTQTPKHLITATGQRVTLRCSPRSGDLSVYWYQQSLDQGLQFLIQYYNGEERAKGNILERFSAQQFPDLHSELNLSSLELGDSALYFCASESWRGNTEAFFGQGTRLTVV.

This chain connects TRBV19 to TRBJ1-1, with TRBD1 as a possible D gene (6 bases). Germline V gene lookup returns CDR1 LNHDA and CDR2 SQIVND (reference sequence). V dropped 6 bases and J dropped 11 bases, with 19 bases sitting between them. The CDR3 consists of 13 residues. The CDR3 nucleotides read TGTGCCAGTAGGGGGGACATACCCATAACGGCTTTCTTT. Translating it yields CASRGDIPITAFF.

This clone was observed a handful of times. The chain carries TRBV5-1 and TRBJ2-1, with D maybe TRBD1 (7 bases). Trimming removed 0 bases from V and 4 bases from J, with 20 bases in between. The CDR3 loop spans 18 amino acids. The germline V gene has CDR1 SGHRS and CDR2 YFSETQ. Here the CDR3 DNA reads TGCGCCAGCAGCTTGGATCAGGGGGGCTTGCTAAAGTACAATGAGCAGTTCTTC. Translation gives CASSLDQGGLLKYNEQFF.

This chain uses TRBV6-5 with TRBJ2-1; 10 nucleotides align to TRBD2. The CDR3 runs to 15 residues. Germline CDR1 reads MNHEY; CDR2 reads SVGAGI. V was pared by 5 bases and J by 8 bases, with 9 bases of the junction left unmatched. CDR3 bases: TGTGCCAGCAGTCCACCTAGCGGGAGATTACATGAGCAGTTCTTC. It yields the protein CASSPPSGRLHEQFF.

The V gene is TRBV5-4, the J gene TRBJ2-1; 10 bases are a match to TRBD2. The junction had 15 bases not matched to a gene; V was cut back by 9 bases and J by 9 bases. The germline V gene has CDR1 SGHNT and CDR2 YYREEE (reference sequence). The CDR3 loop spans 15 amino acids. The CDR3 bases are TGTGCCAAACAAGATGGGCTAGCGGGAGAGAGTGAGCAGTTCTTC. The encoded protein is CAKQDGLAGESEQFF.

This clone was seen only a few times. The chain combines TRBV4-2 with TRBJ2-3; 9 nucleotides match TRBD1. The germline gives CDR1 LGHNA, CDR2 YNFKEQ. The junction had 3 bases not matched to a gene; V was cut back by 0 bases and J by 2 bases. CDR3 size: 16 residues. Here the CDR3 reads CASSQDDRGATDTQYF. The CDR3, as DNA: TGTGCCAGCAGCCAAGATGACAGGGGGGCCACAGATACGCAGTATTTT.

The chain joins TRBV5-1 to TRBJ2-7; D possibly corresponds to TRBD1 (6 bases). V lost 2 bases, J lost 0 bases, and 15 bases lay in between. This CDR3 spans 16 amino acids. Looked up from germline, CDR1 is SGHRS and CDR2 is YFSETQ. CDR3 amino acids: CASSFSSQGPSYEQYF. CDR3 bases: TGCGCCAGCAGCTTTAGCTCACAGGGTCCCTCCTACGAGCAGTACTTC.